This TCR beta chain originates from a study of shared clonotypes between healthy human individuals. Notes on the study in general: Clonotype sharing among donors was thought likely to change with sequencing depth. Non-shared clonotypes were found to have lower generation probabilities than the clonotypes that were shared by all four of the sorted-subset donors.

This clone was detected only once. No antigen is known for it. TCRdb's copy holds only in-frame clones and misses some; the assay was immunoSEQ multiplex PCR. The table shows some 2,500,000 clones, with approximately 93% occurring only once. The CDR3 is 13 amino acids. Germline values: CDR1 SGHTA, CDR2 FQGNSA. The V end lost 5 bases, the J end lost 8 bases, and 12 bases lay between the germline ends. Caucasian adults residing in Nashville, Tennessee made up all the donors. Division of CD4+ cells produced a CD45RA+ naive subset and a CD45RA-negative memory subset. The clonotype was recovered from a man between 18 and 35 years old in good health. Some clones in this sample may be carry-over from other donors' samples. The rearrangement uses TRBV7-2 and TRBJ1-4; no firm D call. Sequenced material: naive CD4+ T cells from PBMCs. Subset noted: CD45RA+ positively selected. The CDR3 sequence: CASSLTFREKLFF. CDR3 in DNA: TGTGCCAGCAGCCTGACCTTTCGAGAAAAACTGTTTTTT.